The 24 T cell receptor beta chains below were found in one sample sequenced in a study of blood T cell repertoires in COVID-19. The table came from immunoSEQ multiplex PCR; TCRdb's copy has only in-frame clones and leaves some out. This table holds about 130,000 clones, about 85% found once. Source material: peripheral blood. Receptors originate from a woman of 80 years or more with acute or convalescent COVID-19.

The CDR3: CASNLGGQFREQFF. As DNA, the CDR3 is TGTGCCAGCAACCTGGGCGGACAGTTCAGGGAGCAGTTCTTC. The genes are TRBV27 and TRBJ2-1, with a tentative D call TRBD1 (6 bases). CDR3 size: 14 residues. V lost 7 bases to trimming and J lost 10 bases, with 20 bases between them. Looked up from germline, CDR1 is MNHEY and CDR2 is SMNVEV (reference sequence).

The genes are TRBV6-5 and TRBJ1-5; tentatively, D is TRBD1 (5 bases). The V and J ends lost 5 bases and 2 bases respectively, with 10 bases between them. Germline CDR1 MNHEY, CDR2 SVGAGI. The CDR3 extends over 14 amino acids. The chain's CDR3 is CASSHRKGNQPQHF. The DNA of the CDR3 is TGTGCCAGCAGTCACAGGAAAGGCAATCAGCCCCAGCATTTT.

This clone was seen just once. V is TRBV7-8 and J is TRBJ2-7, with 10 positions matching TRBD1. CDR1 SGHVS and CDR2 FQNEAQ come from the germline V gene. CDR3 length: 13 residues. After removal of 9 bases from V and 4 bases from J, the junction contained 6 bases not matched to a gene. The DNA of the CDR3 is TGTGCCAGTGGGACAGGGGAAGCTTACGAGCAGTACGTC. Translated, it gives CASGTGEAYEQYV.

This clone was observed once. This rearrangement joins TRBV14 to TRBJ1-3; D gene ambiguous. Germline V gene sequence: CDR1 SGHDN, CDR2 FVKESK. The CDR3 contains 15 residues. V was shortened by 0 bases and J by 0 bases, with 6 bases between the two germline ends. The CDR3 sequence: CASSQDLSSGNTIYF. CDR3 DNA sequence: TGTGCCAGCAGCCAAGATCTGAGCTCTGGAAACACCATATATTTT.

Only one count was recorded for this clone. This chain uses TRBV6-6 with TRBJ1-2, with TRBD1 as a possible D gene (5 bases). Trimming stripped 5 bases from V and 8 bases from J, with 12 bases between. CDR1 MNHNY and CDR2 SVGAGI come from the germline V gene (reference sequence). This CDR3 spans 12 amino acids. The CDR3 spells CASSRQGYGYTF. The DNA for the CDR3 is TGTGCCAGCAGTCGGCAGGGCTACGGCTACACCTTC.

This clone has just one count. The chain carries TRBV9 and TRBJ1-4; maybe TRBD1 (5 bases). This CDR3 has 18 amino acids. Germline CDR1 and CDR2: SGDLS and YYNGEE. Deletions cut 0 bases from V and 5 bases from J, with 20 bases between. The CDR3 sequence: CASSVGTPGRPSNEKLFF. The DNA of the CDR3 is TGTGCCAGCAGCGTAGGTACGCCAGGGCGACCCTCGAATGAAAAACTGTTTTTT. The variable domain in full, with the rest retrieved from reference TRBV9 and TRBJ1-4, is DSGVTQTPKHLITATGQRVTLRCSPRSGDLSVYWYQQSLDQGLQFLIQYYNGEERAKGNILERFSAQQFPDLHSELNLSSLELGDSALYFCASSVGTPGRPSNEKLFFGSGTQLSVL.

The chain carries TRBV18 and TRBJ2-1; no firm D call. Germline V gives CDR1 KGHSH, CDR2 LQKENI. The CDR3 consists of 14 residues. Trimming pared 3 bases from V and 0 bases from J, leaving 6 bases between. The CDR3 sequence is CASSPPSSYNEQFF. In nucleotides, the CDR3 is TGTGCCAGCTCACCCCCGAGCTCCTACAATGAGCAGTTCTTC.

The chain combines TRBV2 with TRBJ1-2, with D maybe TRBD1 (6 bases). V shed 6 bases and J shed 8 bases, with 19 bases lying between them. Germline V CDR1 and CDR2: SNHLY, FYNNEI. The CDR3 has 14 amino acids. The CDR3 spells CASRQDSPRGGYTF. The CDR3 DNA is TGTGCCAGCAGACAGGACAGCCCGCGGGGGGGCTACACCTTC.

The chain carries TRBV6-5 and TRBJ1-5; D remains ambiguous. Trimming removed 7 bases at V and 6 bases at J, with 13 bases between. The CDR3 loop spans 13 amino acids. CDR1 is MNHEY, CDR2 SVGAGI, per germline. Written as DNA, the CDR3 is TGTGCCAGCACCCCCAGTTCAGGTCAGCCCCAGCATTTT. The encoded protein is CASTPSSGQPQHF.

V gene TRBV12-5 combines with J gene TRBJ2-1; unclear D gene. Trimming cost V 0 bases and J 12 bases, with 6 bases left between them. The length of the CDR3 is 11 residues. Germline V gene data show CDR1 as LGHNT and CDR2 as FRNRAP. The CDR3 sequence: CASGLVRRQFF. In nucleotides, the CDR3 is TGTGCTAGTGGTTTGGTAAGGAGGCAGTTCTTC.

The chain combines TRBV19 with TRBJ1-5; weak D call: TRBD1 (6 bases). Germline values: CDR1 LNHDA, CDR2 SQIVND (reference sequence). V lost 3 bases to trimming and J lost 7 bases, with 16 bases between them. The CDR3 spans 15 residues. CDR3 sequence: CASSIYGGTGQPQHF. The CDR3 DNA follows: TGTGCCAGTAGTATTTATGGGGGCACAGGCCAGCCCCAGCATTTT.

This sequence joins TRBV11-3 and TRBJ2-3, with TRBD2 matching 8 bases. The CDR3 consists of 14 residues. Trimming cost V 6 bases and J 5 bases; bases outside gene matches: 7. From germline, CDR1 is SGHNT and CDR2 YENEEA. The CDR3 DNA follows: TGTGCCAGCAGTCTCACTAGCGGTGAAGATACGCAGTATTTT. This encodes CASSLTSGEDTQYF.

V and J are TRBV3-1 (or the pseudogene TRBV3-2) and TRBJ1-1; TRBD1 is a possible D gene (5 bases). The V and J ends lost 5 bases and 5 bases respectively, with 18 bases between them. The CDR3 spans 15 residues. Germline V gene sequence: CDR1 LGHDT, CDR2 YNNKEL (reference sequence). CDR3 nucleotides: TGTGCCAGCAGCGAGACGCAGGGTGGTAGAACTGAAGCTTTCTTT. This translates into CASSETQGGRTEAFF.

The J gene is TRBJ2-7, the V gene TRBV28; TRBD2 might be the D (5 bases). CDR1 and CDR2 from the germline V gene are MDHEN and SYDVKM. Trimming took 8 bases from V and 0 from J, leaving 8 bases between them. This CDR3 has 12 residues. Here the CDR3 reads CASSGFSYEQYV. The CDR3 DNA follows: TGTGCCAGCTCGGGGTTCTCCTACGAGCAGTACGTC.

CDR3 sequence reads: CASSRGGTEAFF. DNA of the CDR3: TGTGCCAGCAGCCGGGGAGGCACTGAAGCTTTCTTT. V gene TRBV11-3 combines with J gene TRBJ1-1, with D unresolved. V lost 5 bases, J lost 4 bases, and 8 bases lay in between. Germline V gene sequence: CDR1 SGHNT, CDR2 YENEEA. The CDR3 length is 12 residues.

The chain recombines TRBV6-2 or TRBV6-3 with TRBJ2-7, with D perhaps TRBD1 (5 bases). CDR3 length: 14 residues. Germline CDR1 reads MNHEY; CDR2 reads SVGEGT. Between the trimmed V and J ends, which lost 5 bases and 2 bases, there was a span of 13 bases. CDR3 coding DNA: TGTGCCAGCAGTCCGACAGTTTACCCCTACGAGCAGTACTTC. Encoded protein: CASSPTVYPYEQYF.

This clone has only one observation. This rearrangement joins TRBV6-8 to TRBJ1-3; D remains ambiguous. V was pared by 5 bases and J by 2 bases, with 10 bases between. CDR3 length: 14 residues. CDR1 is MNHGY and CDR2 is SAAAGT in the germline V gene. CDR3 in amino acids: CASSPDTTGNTIYF. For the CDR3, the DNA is TGTGCCAGCAGTCCCGACACCACTGGAAACACCATATATTTT.

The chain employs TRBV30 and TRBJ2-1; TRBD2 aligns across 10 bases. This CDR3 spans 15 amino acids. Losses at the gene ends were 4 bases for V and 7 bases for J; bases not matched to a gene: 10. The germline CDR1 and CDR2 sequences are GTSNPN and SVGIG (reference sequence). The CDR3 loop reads CAWTKRGGIWNEQFF. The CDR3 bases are TGTGCCTGGACGAAGCGGGGGGGGATTTGGAATGAGCAGTTCTTC.

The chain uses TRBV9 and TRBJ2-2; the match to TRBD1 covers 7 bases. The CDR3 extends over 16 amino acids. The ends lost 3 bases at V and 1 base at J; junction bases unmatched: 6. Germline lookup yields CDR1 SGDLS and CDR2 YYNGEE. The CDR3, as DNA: TGTGCCAGCAGCGCGAGACAGGGCGTGAACACCGGGGAGCTGTTTTTT. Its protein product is CASSARQGVNTGELFF. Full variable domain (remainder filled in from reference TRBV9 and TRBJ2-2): DSGVTQTPKHLITATGQRVTLRCSPRSGDLSVYWYQQSLDQGLQFLIQYYNGEERAKGNILERFSAQQFPDLHSELNLSSLELGDSALYFCASSARQGVNTGELFFGEGSRLTVL.

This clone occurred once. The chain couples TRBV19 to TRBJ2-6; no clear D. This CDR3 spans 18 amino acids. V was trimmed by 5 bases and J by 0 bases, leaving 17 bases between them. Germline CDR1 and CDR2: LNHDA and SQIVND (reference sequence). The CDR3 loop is CASSRRFIVSSGANVLTF. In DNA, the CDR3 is TGTGCCAGTAGTCGTCGTTTTATAGTCTCCTCTGGGGCCAACGTCCTGACTTTC.

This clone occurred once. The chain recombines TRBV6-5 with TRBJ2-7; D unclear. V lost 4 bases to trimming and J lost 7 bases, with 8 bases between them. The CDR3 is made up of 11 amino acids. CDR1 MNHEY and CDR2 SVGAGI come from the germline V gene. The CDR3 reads CASSSGGEQYF. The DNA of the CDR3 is TGTGCCAGCAGTTCAGGTGGGGAGCAGTACTTC.

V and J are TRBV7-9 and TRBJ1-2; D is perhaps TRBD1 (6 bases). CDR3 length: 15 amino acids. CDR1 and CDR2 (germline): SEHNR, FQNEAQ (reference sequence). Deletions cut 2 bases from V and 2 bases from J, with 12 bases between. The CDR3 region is CASSLSRTVNYGYTF. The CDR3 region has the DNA TGTGCCAGCAGCTTATCTAGGACAGTCAACTATGGCTACACCTTC.

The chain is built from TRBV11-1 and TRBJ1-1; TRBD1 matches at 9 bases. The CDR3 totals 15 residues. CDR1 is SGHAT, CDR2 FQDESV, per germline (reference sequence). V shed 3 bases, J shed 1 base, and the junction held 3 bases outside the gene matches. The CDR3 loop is CASSLEGQGNTEAFF. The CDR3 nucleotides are TGTGCCAGCAGCTTGGAGGGACAGGGGAACACTGAAGCTTTCTTT.

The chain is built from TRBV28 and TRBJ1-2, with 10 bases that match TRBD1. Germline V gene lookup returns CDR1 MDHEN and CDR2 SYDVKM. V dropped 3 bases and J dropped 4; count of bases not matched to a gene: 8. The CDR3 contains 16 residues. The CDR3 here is CASSFGTGDFSYGYTF. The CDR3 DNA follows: TGTGCCAGCAGTTTCGGGACAGGGGATTTTAGCTATGGCTACACCTTC.